This record covers a single T cell receptor beta chain. Its antigen remains unidentified. The CDR3 end falls 3 residues outside the read, so it is completed with the germline J gene. The nonmyeloablative bone marrow transplants came from related graft donors, with transient mixed chimerism. The data are from a study of Tregs in tolerant kidney transplant recipients. General study points: The most relevant donor-specific Treg TCRbeta repertoire apparently came from expansion with activated donor B cells.

The table came from immunoSEQ multiplex PCR; TCRdb's copy has only in-frame clones and leaves some out. The sample totals around 15,000 clones. Germline V gene data show CDR1 as MDHEN and CDR2 as SYDVKM. J gave up 2 bases and V 6 bases, and 2 bases lay outside the gene matches. There are 14 residues in the CDR3. The sequencing used CD4+ T cells from blood (PBMCs), collected 12 months after the transplant. The rearrangement joins TRBV28 to TRBJ2-1; 9 positions agree with TRBD1. The source is a human patient who received a combined kidney and bone marrow transplant. Some of these T cells may belong to the graft donor. Here the CDR3 reads CASSTGGPYNEQFF. The covered CDR3 bases are TGTGCCAGCAGCACAGGGGGCCCCTACAATGAG.